The clone carrying this T cell receptor (beta chain) was found many times. This sample is drawn from a study of T cells in Graves' hyperthyroidism and ophthalmopathy. Trimming stripped 0 bases from V and 5 bases from J, with 10 bases between. Germline V gives CDR1 LGHNA, CDR2 YSLEER. The CDR3 spans 14 residues. Template material for amplifying TCR beta CDR3 regions consisted of RNA transcripts. Carried out on the TCR CDR3, a first-round RT-PCR used the HTBI primer set. MiXCR was run by TCRdb on the multiplex PCR reads, yielding one entry per CDR3 protein. The data show just under 750,000 distinct CDR3 sequences, roughly 32% seen once.

The receptor comes from a middle-aged woman with Graves' hyperthyroidism. The specimen sequenced was blood. The rearrangement links TRBV4-3 to TRBJ2-5, with TRBD2 as a possible D gene (6 bases). CDR3 loop: CASSQEGGWETQYF. CDR3 sequence (DNA): TGCGCCAGCAGCCAAGAGGGGGGTTGGGAGACCCAGTACTTC.